These 17 T cell receptor beta chains were all obtained from the same sample, sequenced in a study of shared clonotypes between healthy human individuals. TCRdb's copy holds only in-frame clones and misses some; the assay was immunoSEQ multiplex PCR. Of more than 2 million clones in the sample, about 95% were seen once. Sequenced input: naive CD4+ T cells sorted from blood. Sample subset: CD45RA+ positively selected. Receptors originate from a man between 18 and 29 years old in good health.

The J gene is TRBJ2-2, the V gene TRBV10-3, with TRBD2 matching 8 bases. The CDR3 spans 15 residues. V shed 2 bases and J 5 bases; nucleotides not matched to a gene: 4. Germline V gene sequence: CDR1 ENHRY, CDR2 SYGVKD. CDR3 protein: CAISEDSGGTGELFF. DNA of the CDR3: TGTGCCATCAGTGAGGACAGCGGGGGAACCGGGGAGCTGTTTTTT.

CDR3 protein: CAWSVMANSNQPQHF. CDR3 DNA: TGTGCCTGGAGTGTAATGGCCAATAGCAATCAGCCCCAGCATTTT. The chain couples TRBV30 to TRBJ1-5; unclear D gene. Germline CDR1 is GTSNPN and CDR2 is SVGIG (reference sequence). V lost 0 bases to trimming and J lost 0 bases, with 9 bases between them. The CDR3 has 15 amino acids.

In its sample, this clone was seen a few times. Other DNA sequences of this sample code for an identical CDR3. The chain joins TRBV18 to TRBJ1-4; no clear D. Germline values: CDR1 KGHSH, CDR2 LQKENI. CDR3 size: 14 residues. Trimming stripped 3 bases from V and 0 bases from J, with 5 bases between. The CDR3 protein is CASSPGATNEKLFF. The CDR3 DNA sequence: TGTGCCAGCTCACCGGGAGCAACTAATGAAAAACTGTTTTTT. Complete variable domain (other parts from reference TRBV18 and TRBJ1-4): NAGVMQNPRHLVRRRGQEARLRCSPMKGHSHVYWYRQLPEEGLKFMVYLQKENIIDESGMPKERFSAEFPKEGPSILRIQQVVRGDSAAYFCASSPGATNEKLFFGSGTQLSVL.

This clone was seen a single time. CDR3 in amino acids: CASSQTGDGTEAFF. The CDR3 coding sequence is TGCGCCAGCAGCCAGACAGGGGATGGCACTGAAGCTTTCTTT. The chain is built from TRBV4-3 and TRBJ1-1, with 8 bases that match TRBD1. V dropped 3 bases and J dropped 4; count of bases not matched to a gene: 4. Germline V gene sequence: CDR1 LGHNA, CDR2 YSLEER. This CDR3 region has 14 residues.

V is TRBV19 and J is TRBJ2-2; 9 bases align to TRBD1. This CDR3 region has 14 residues. V was clipped by 7 bases and J by 5 bases; unmatched bases: 5. The germline V gene has CDR1 LNHDA and CDR2 SQIVND (reference sequence). In DNA form, the CDR3 reads TGTGCCAGTATTGGGACAGGGAGAACCGGGGAGCTGTTTTTT. Translation: CASIGTGRTGELFF.

The rearrangement joins TRBV28 to TRBJ1-4; the match to TRBD1 covers 7 bases. Germline trimming cut 6 bases from V and 13 bases from J; bases unmatched to any gene: 14. Germline V gives CDR1 MDHEN, CDR2 SYDVKM. The CDR3 totals 14 residues. The CDR3 is CASSSVDRFFGLFF. The DNA of the CDR3 is TGTGCCAGCAGCTCCGTGGACAGGTTTTTTGGACTGTTTTTT.

The rearrangement joins TRBV6-5 to TRBJ2-1, with TRBD1 identical over 10 bases. CDR3 length: 14 amino acids. Germline V CDR1 and CDR2: MNHEY, SVGAGI. Trimming cost V 5 bases and J 2 bases; bases outside gene matches: 0. Here the CDR3 DNA reads TGTGCCAGCAGTGGGACAGGGGCCTACAATGAGCAGTTCTTC. Protein: CASSGTGAYNEQFF.

The V and J genes are TRBV7-9 and TRBJ1-1; no definite D call. The CDR3 runs 15 residues. The V gene's germline CDR1 is SEHNR and CDR2 FQNEAQ (reference sequence). Trimming stripped 0 bases from V and 1 base from J, with 9 bases between. CDR3: CASSLAGLSNTEAFF. The CDR3 bases are TGTGCCAGCAGCTTAGCGGGCCTCTCGAACACTGAAGCTTTCTTT.

The chain employs TRBV5-5 and TRBJ2-1, with unresolved D. Germline CDR1 is SGHKS and CDR2 is YYEKEE (reference sequence). The CDR3 is made up of 11 amino acids. Between the trimmed V and J ends, which lost 2 bases and 10 bases, there was a span of 7 bases. The CDR3 sequence: CASSFINEQFF. CDR3 bases: TGTGCCAGCAGCTTTATAAACGAGCAGTTCTTC.

This chain uses TRBV11-1 with TRBJ2-1; D call uncertain. V was trimmed by 5 bases and J by 3 bases, leaving 11 bases between them. In germline, CDR1 is SGHAT, CDR2 FQDESV (reference sequence). CDR3 size: 14 residues. CDR3 nucleotides: TGTGCCAGCAGCACCAGTGACATCTACAATGAGCAGTTCTTC. The encoded protein is CASSTSDIYNEQFF.

The rearrangement links TRBV30 to TRBJ1-4, with TRBD1 identical over 9 bases. V lost 0 bases to trimming and J lost 7 bases; unmatched junction nucleotides: 9. Germline loops: CDR1 GTSNPN, CDR2 SVGIG (reference sequence). CDR3 size: 16 residues. CDR3 protein: CAWSVSRTGASEKLFF. CDR3 bases: TGTGCCTGGAGTGTATCCCGGACAGGGGCTAGTGAAAAACTGTTTTTT.

The chain joins TRBV19 to TRBJ2-4, with D unclear. Germline CDR1 reads LNHDA; CDR2 reads SQIVND (reference sequence). Trimming stripped 3 bases from V and 6 bases from J, with 12 bases between. The length of the CDR3 is 14 residues. CDR3 protein: CASSIGQILNIQYF. DNA of the CDR3: TGTGCCAGTAGTATCGGGCAGATTTTAAACATTCAGTACTTC.

This chain connects TRBV5-4 to TRBJ1-1, with D perhaps TRBD1 (6 bases). Looked up from germline, CDR1 is SGHNT and CDR2 is YYREEE (reference sequence). The CDR3 totals 14 residues. The ends were cut back, 4 bases at V and 2 bases at J, with 12 bases in the middle. The CDR3 loop reads CASSLRTDNTEAFF. CDR3 DNA: TGTGCCAGCAGCCTCCGGACAGATAACACTGAAGCTTTCTTT.

This clone was detected a few times. J is TRBJ1-5 and V is TRBV6-1, with no clear D. This CDR3 is built from 13 residues. The V end lost 5 bases, the J end lost 1 base, and 6 bases lay between the germline ends. The V gene's germline CDR1 is MNHNS and CDR2 SASEGT. In DNA, the CDR3 is TGTGCCAGCAGTCTTCTCAGCAATCAGCCCCAGCATTTT. It encodes CASSLLSNQPQHF.

J is TRBJ2-7 and V is TRBV7-2; D may correspond to TRBD1 or TRBD2 (5 bases each). This CDR3 has 14 amino acids. V was trimmed by 5 bases and J by 5 bases, leaving 16 bases between them. Germline-derived CDR1 and CDR2 are SGHTA and FQGNSA. CDR3 nucleotides: TGTGCCAGCAGCCAATCCGGGACGGTTAACGAGCAGTACTTC. It codes for CASSQSGTVNEQYF.

The chain links TRBV6-5 to TRBJ2-1; D gene unclear. Germline assignment: CDR1 MNHEY and CDR2 SVGAGI. This CDR3 region has 12 residues. V lost 3 bases to trimming and J lost 10 bases, with 10 bases between them. DNA of the CDR3: TGTGCCAGCAGTTATAGTGGGATGGAGCAGTTCTTC. As protein: CASSYSGMEQFF.

The chain carries TRBV6-5 and TRBJ2-1; 12 bases match TRBD2. The length of the CDR3 is 14 residues. V shed 6 bases and J 5 bases; nucleotides not matched to a gene: 2. Germline values: CDR1 MNHEY, CDR2 SVGAGI. The DNA for the CDR3 is TGTGCCAGCAGCCGACTAGCGGGGGACAATGAGCAGTTCTTC. This translates into CASSRLAGDNEQFF.